The T cell receptor (beta chain) under discussion was sequenced for a study of CD8+ T cells in alopecia areata. Treatment denoted: oral pan-JAK inhibitor, 5-10 mg twice daily. RNA extraction was followed by reverse transcription into cDNA, which acted as the sequencing template. The method was immunoSEQ multiplex PCR; TCRdb's version includes in-frame clones alone and lacks a portion of them. The sample comprises 190,000 or so clones, under 60% of which are singletons, and over 10% rests with the top ten. Germline CDR1 and CDR2: SGHDT and YYEEEE. This CDR3 is 13 amino acids long. V dropped 3 bases and J dropped 3 bases, with 9 bases sitting between them.

This TCR was sampled from a human donor with alopecia areata. The chain links TRBV5-6 to TRBJ1-2; D unresolved. This specimen consisted of CD8+ T cells sorted from blood, obtained at week 24, from a patient treated with tofacitinib. The DNA for the CDR3 is TGTGCCAGCAGCTCCGAGGCCTACTATGGCTACACCTTC. It specifies CASSSEAYYGYTF.